This T cell receptor beta chain emerged from a study of T cell responses to AZD1222 COVID-19 vaccine (dated by TCRdb to about 2021). About the study as a whole: TCR sequencing was performed for roughly 240 trial participants, of whom about 210 were given two doses of AZD1222 and around 26 were given two doses of MenACWY control vaccine. Enrollment into the trials was organized by age into subgroups of 18-55, 56-69 and 70-plus years, and those subgroups contained roughly 140, 27 and 60 TCR-sequenced participants, respectively. Findings and caveats that apply to the study as a whole: No day 14 peak-response samples were available, so repertoires were characterized only after the peak T cell response. Only six AZD1222 recipients were SARS-CoV-2 seropositive at baseline, limiting conclusions about previously exposed vaccinees. The 56-69-year group was small, and its depth increase did not reach significance, likely because of low power. After two AZD1222 doses, spike-specific TCR breadth and depth were significantly higher than at day 0 and than in MenACWY recipients. Participants were mostly white British and included more females than males, and it was suggested by the authors that clonal diversity may have been underestimated. Vaccine-associated CD4 TCRs spanned the whole spike protein, with dominant responses in regions 160-218 and 743-854. Reportedly, close to half of the unique spike-specific TCRs recognized epitopes lying outside the regions that are mutated in the B.1.351 and B.1.1.7 variants.

The CDR3 regions of human TCRbeta chains were subjected to immunosequencing. In the source study's methods: TCRs in the repertoires were compared against a reference library of SARS-CoV-2-specific TCRs that had been generated with the MIRA antigen-specificity platform. Breadth was defined as the fraction of unique TCRs that were SARS-CoV-2-associated. Depth was defined as the fraction of total T cells that were SARS-CoV-2-associated. Using the MIRA data, every spike-specific TCR was mapped to the spike region that the TCR reacted to and assigned to either a CD4 or a CD8 class. Log10-transformed breadth and depth values were compared by one-way ANOVA with Sidak's multiple comparisons tests. Drawn from immuneACCESS, this table holds only the in-frame rearrangements with V and J called that TCRdb kept. Clones are partly lost; checked studies trace under half to an unresolved V gene and leave the rest unexplained. That table furnishes V, J and clone size, whereas the DNA furnished D and trimming. This sample has more than 90,000 clones in its table, and roughly 86% of those were observed once. The ten top clones hold 10% to 13% of the sample.

Including cysteine and phenylalanine, the CDR3 has 14 amino acids. Left in the record is the CDR3 DNA by itself, 42 bases read in frame from the first base. CDR1 and CDR2 were assigned from the germline V gene (reference sequence) as SGHNT and YYREEE. V gives up 1 base and J gives up 0 bases, and the segment between their germline ends measures 7 bases. In light of the paper, this sample's time point label describes: about 28 days (+/-7) after the second vaccine dose. Because spike-specific TCR depth and breadth did not differ between the two schedules, AZD1222 recipients who got a second dose at roughly 4 weeks were pooled with those who got a second dose at roughly 12 weeks. The vaccinee samples were drawn from two UK trials, COV001 and COV002, one of which was a single-blind randomized controlled phase 2/3 trial testing AZD1222 (ChAdOx1 nCoV-19) in healthy adults. Trial participant PBMC samples were collected at day 0 and day 28 after the second dose for TCRbeta chain sequencing.

A few counts support this clone. The antigen it recognizes is unknown. Base quality data are lacking; no much larger clone is found one base away. Sequenced material: peripheral blood, taken 28 days after the second AZD1222 dose. Recombination joined TRBV5-4 with TRBJ1-2, with no reliable assignment of the D segment. The sequence was collected from an adult who received the AZD1222 COVID-19 vaccine. The DNA is TGTGCCAGCAGCTTGAGGGAGTCTAACTATGGCTACACCTTC. Its translation is CASSLRESNYGYTF.